A selection of T cell receptor beta chains follows, all from one sample in a study of regulatory T cells in long-lasting Graves disease. TCRdb reprocessed the multiplex PCR reads via MiXCR and lists one record per CDR3 protein. The sample lists about 400,000 distinct CDR3 sequences, around 15% occurring once. Separately, the same data were catalogued under a study of T cells in Graves' hyperthyroidism and ophthalmopathy.

The sequencing used peripheral blood mononuclear cells (PBMCs), collected at new diagnosis, from a patient treated with antithyroid drugs. Receptors were obtained from a woman between 18 and 29 years old with Graves disease. CDR3s include the opening cysteine and the closing phenylalanine or tryptophan. A D gene is named only where the DNA matches it firmly. Size tells how often a clone was seen (once, few, many) or the class of an expanded clone, and some rows leave it out.

CDR3nt: TGTGCCAGCAGCGGGGGATCGGGGTACAATGAGCAGTTCTTC
CDR3aa: CASSGGSGYNEQFF
j_gene: TRBJ2-1
d_gene: -
abundance: many
v_gene: TRBV2

CDR3nt: TGTGCCAGCAGCGTAGGGACTGCAAACAATGAGCAGTTCTTC
CDR3aa: CASSVGTANNEQFF
j_gene: TRBJ2-1
d_gene: -
abundance: -
v_gene: TRBV9

CDR3nt: TGTGCCAGCAGGTTAGGGTTGGATGGCTACACCTTC
CDR3aa: CASRLGLDGYTF
j_gene: TRBJ1-2
d_gene: -
abundance: many
v_gene: TRBV3-1

CDR3nt: TGTGCCAGCACTCGATCGATTGGGAACACTGAAGCTTTCTTT
CDR3aa: CASTRSIGNTEAFF
j_gene: TRBJ1-1
d_gene: -
abundance: many
v_gene: TRBV3-1

CDR3nt: TGTGCCTGGAGTCCGGGACAGGGCGGGCAGCCCCAGCATTTT
CDR3aa: CAWSPGQGGQPQHF
j_gene: TRBJ1-5
d_gene: TRBD1
abundance: -
v_gene: TRBV30

CDR3nt: TGTGCCAGCAGCGCGGGACCGAAACAGCCCCAGCATTTT
CDR3aa: CASSAGPKQPQHF
j_gene: TRBJ1-5
d_gene: -
abundance: many
v_gene: TRBV2

CDR3nt: TGTGCCACCAGCAGAGCCCAATGGAGCAATCAGCCCCAGCATTTT
CDR3aa: CATSRAQWSNQPQHF
j_gene: TRBJ1-5
d_gene: -
abundance: -
v_gene: TRBV15

CDR3nt: TGCGCCAGCAGCTCGCAGGGGGCGGATACGCAGTATTTT
CDR3aa: CASSSQGADTQYF
j_gene: TRBJ2-3
d_gene: TRBD1
abundance: many
v_gene: TRBV5-1

CDR3nt: TGCGCCAGCAGCTTGGGGTTCGGGGTTACCTACGAGCAGTACTTC
CDR3aa: CASSLGFGVTYEQYF
j_gene: TRBJ2-7
d_gene: -
abundance: many
v_gene: TRBV5-1

CDR3nt: TGCGCCAGCAGCCCAGAACAGGGAACAGTGCGCGAGCAGTACTTC
CDR3aa: CASSPEQGTVREQYF
j_gene: TRBJ2-7
d_gene: -
abundance: many
v_gene: TRBV4-1

CDR3nt: TGTGCCAGCAGCCCGATCGGGGGGGCAATGAACACTGAAGCTTTCTTT
CDR3aa: CASSPIGGAMNTEAFF
j_gene: TRBJ1-1
d_gene: -
abundance: few
v_gene: TRBV11-2

CDR3nt: TGTGCCAGCAGGGGGACAGGGGCCGCGAAGACCCAGTACTTC
CDR3aa: CASRGTGAAKTQYF
j_gene: TRBJ2-5
d_gene: TRBD1
abundance: -
v_gene: TRBV2

CDR3nt: TGCAGCGTTGAACTCGGGACAAGCTCCACAGATACGCAGTATTTT
CDR3aa: CSVELGTSSTDTQYF
j_gene: TRBJ2-3
d_gene: -
abundance: many
v_gene: TRBV29-1

CDR3nt: TGTGCCAGCAGCTTCAGGGTCGGCGGGGAGCTGTTTTTT
CDR3aa: CASSFRVGGELFF
j_gene: TRBJ2-2
d_gene: -
abundance: many
v_gene: TRBV11-3

CDR3nt: TGCAGTGCTAACCCGACAGGGGAGGGGGAAAAACTGTTTTTT
CDR3aa: CSANPTGEGEKLFF
j_gene: TRBJ1-4
d_gene: TRBD1
abundance: few
v_gene: TRBV20-1

CDR3nt: TGTGCCAGCAGTTTTTCGGGCTCTGGAAACACCATATATTTT
CDR3aa: CASSFSGSGNTIYF
j_gene: TRBJ1-3
d_gene: -
abundance: many
v_gene: TRBV6-2/TRBV6-3

CDR3nt: TGTGCCAGCAGTGAAGCGCTGGGACAGGGGAGAGGCACAGATACGCAGTATTTT
CDR3aa: CASSEALGQGRGTDTQYF
j_gene: TRBJ2-3
d_gene: TRBD1
abundance: many
v_gene: TRBV2

CDR3nt: TGTGCCAGCACCCTTCTCGGACAGGAGGCAGATACGCAGTATTTT
CDR3aa: CASTLLGQEADTQYF
j_gene: TRBJ2-3
d_gene: TRBD1
abundance: -
v_gene: TRBV6-1

CDR3nt: TGCAGTGCTAGACCTAGGGACAGGGGACTGGAGACCCAGTACTTC
CDR3aa: CSARPRDRGLETQYF
j_gene: TRBJ2-5
d_gene: TRBD1
abundance: -
v_gene: TRBV20-1

CDR3nt: TGTGCCAGCAGCCGGGGACTAGCCCTCACCTACGAGCAGTACTTC
CDR3aa: CASSRGLALTYEQYF
j_gene: TRBJ2-7
d_gene: TRBD2
abundance: many
v_gene: TRBV11-2

CDR3nt: TGTGCCTGGAGGATGCCGGGACAGTATAATTCACCCCTCCACTTT
CDR3aa: CAWRMPGQYNSPLHF
j_gene: TRBJ1-6
d_gene: TRBD1
abundance: few
v_gene: TRBV30

CDR3nt: TGCGCCAACAGCCAAGGCGGTAATGGCTACACCTTC
CDR3aa: CANSQGGNGYTF
j_gene: TRBJ1-2
d_gene: -
abundance: many
v_gene: TRBV4-1

CDR3nt: TGTGCCAGCAGCCAGGTGCAGCGGGGGGGCATCAATGAGCAGTTCTTC
CDR3aa: CASSQVQRGGINEQFF
j_gene: TRBJ2-1
d_gene: TRBD2
abundance: many
v_gene: TRBV11-2

CDR3nt: TGTGCCAGCAGTCTCCGGGAGCACCCTGGCACAGATACGCAGTATTTT
CDR3aa: CASSLREHPGTDTQYF
j_gene: TRBJ2-3
d_gene: -
abundance: many
v_gene: TRBV28

CDR3nt: TGTGCCAGCAGCTTAGCGGGGGGAGGCTCTGAAGCTTTCTTT
CDR3aa: CASSLAGGGSEAFF
j_gene: TRBJ1-1
d_gene: -
abundance: many
v_gene: TRBV7-2

CDR3nt: TGTGCCAGCAGGCTACGGAGCGGGGAGAGCTCCTACAATGAGCAGTTCTTC
CDR3aa: CASRLRSGESSYNEQFF
j_gene: TRBJ2-1
d_gene: TRBD2
abundance: many
v_gene: TRBV12-3/TRBV12-4

CDR3nt: TGTGCCAGCAGTGACGACCCCGGGACAGTAATAGAGCAGTTCTTC
CDR3aa: CASSDDPGTVIEQFF
j_gene: TRBJ2-1
d_gene: TRBD1
abundance: -
v_gene: TRBV6-4

CDR3nt: TGTGCCATCAGTGAGTCGAAGAAGGGAGGCCCCGGCTACACCTTC
CDR3aa: CAISESKKGGPGYTF
j_gene: TRBJ1-2
d_gene: -
abundance: few
v_gene: TRBV10-3

CDR3nt: TGTGCCATCAGTGGACTAGCGGGACCCTACGAGCAGTACTTC
CDR3aa: CAISGLAGPYEQYF
j_gene: TRBJ2-7
d_gene: TRBD2
abundance: many
v_gene: TRBV10-3

CDR3nt: TGTGCCAGCATGGGCAGTCGTTTCTCTGGGGCCAACGTCCTGACTTTC
CDR3aa: CASMGSRFSGANVLTF
j_gene: TRBJ2-6
d_gene: -
abundance: many
v_gene: TRBV2

CDR3nt: TGTGCCAGCAGCCGCGGGACTAGGGCCCCAGATACGCAGTATTTT
CDR3aa: CASSRGTRAPDTQYF
j_gene: TRBJ2-3
d_gene: TRBD2
abundance: few
v_gene: TRBV7-3

CDR3nt: TGTGCCAGTAGTCCATCCTGGACCTACTACGAGCAGTACTTC
CDR3aa: CASSPSWTYYEQYF
j_gene: TRBJ2-7
d_gene: -
abundance: few
v_gene: TRBV19

CDR3nt: TGTGCCAGCAGTTTAACGGGACAGGCCCCCAGCAATCAGCCCCAGCATTTT
CDR3aa: CASSLTGQAPSNQPQHF
j_gene: TRBJ1-5
d_gene: TRBD1
abundance: many
v_gene: TRBV27

CDR3nt: TGTGCCAGCAGTTTATACTCAGGAAGCAATCAGCCCCAGCATTTT
CDR3aa: CASSLYSGSNQPQHF
j_gene: TRBJ1-5
d_gene: -
abundance: few
v_gene: TRBV27

CDR3nt: TGCGCCAGCACCCCTGGGGACAGCTCCTACAATGAGCAGTTCTTC
CDR3aa: CASTPGDSSYNEQFF
j_gene: TRBJ2-1
d_gene: TRBD1
abundance: many
v_gene: TRBV5-1

CDR3nt: TGTGCCAGCAGTTTCGGACGGCGCACAGATACGCAGTATTTT
CDR3aa: CASSFGRRTDTQYF
j_gene: TRBJ2-3
d_gene: -
abundance: -
v_gene: TRBV2

CDR3nt: TGTGCCAGCAGTACCGGGACTAGCGGGACAGATACGCAGTATTTT
CDR3aa: CASSTGTSGTDTQYF
j_gene: TRBJ2-3
d_gene: TRBD2
abundance: many
v_gene: TRBV2

CDR3nt: TGTGCCAGCAGCGTCTCAGCGTCCGCCCCCGATGAGCAGTACTTC
CDR3aa: CASSVSASAPDEQYF
j_gene: TRBJ2-7
d_gene: -
abundance: many
v_gene: TRBV9

CDR3nt: TGTGCCAGCAGCCATCTCGTGACAAATTCGGGGGAGACCCAGTACTTC
CDR3aa: CASSHLVTNSGETQYF
j_gene: TRBJ2-5
d_gene: -
abundance: few
v_gene: TRBV14

CDR3nt: TGTGCCAGCAGCCGGGACAGGGTGTCCTACAATGAGCAGTTCTTC
CDR3aa: CASSRDRVSYNEQFF
j_gene: TRBJ2-1
d_gene: TRBD1
abundance: -
v_gene: TRBV5-6

CDR3nt: TGCGCCAGCAGCGCGCCCCGACTAGCGGGGGCCCTCGGACGCACCGGGGAGCTGTTTTTT
CDR3aa: CASSAPRLAGALGRTGELFF
j_gene: TRBJ2-2
d_gene: TRBD2
abundance: many
v_gene: TRBV5-1

CDR3nt: TGTGCCAGCAGCACAACCCCAAATTTGCGTGGGTCGGGTGAAAAACTGTTTTTT
CDR3aa: CASSTTPNLRGSGEKLFF
j_gene: TRBJ1-4
d_gene: -
abundance: once
v_gene: TRBV5-4

CDR3nt: TGTGCCAGCAGCCACCACCTCCGGGAGCGGTTTTTT
CDR3aa: CASSHHLRERFF
j_gene: TRBJ2-2
d_gene: -
abundance: -
v_gene: TRBV3-1

CDR3nt: TGTGCCAGCAGCGCCCCCGGGACCCAGTACTTC
CDR3aa: CASSAPGTQYF
j_gene: TRBJ2-5
d_gene: -
abundance: many
v_gene: TRBV2

CDR3nt: TGTGCCAGCAGGGAGACAGGGGGCAATCAGCCCCAGCATTTT
CDR3aa: CASRETGGNQPQHF
j_gene: TRBJ1-5
d_gene: TRBD1
abundance: many
v_gene: TRBV28

CDR3nt: TGTGCCAGCGAACGGGACCAGGGACGGGAGCTGTTTTTT
CDR3aa: CASERDQGRELFF
j_gene: TRBJ2-2
d_gene: -
abundance: -
v_gene: TRBV7-9

CDR3nt: TGTGCCAGCAGTTTACCCGGGGCGCAAGAGACCCAGTACTTC
CDR3aa: CASSLPGAQETQYF
j_gene: TRBJ2-5
d_gene: -
abundance: many
v_gene: TRBV6-2/TRBV6-3

CDR3nt: TGTGCCAGCAGTCTAGGGGTCGGACAGGGGCGCGAGCAGTACTTC
CDR3aa: CASSLGVGQGREQYF
j_gene: TRBJ2-7
d_gene: TRBD1
abundance: many
v_gene: TRBV28

CDR3nt: TGTGCCAGCAGTTTAAGATTAGATTTAACAGGGGACCAGTATGGCTACACCTTC
CDR3aa: CASSLRLDLTGDQYGYTF
j_gene: TRBJ1-2
d_gene: TRBD1
abundance: many
v_gene: TRBV28

CDR3nt: TGTGCCAGCAGCGTGACTAGAGAGGGAGGGGAGCTGTTTTTT
CDR3aa: CASSVTREGGELFF
j_gene: TRBJ2-2
d_gene: -
abundance: -
v_gene: TRBV7-8

CDR3nt: TGTGCCAGCAGTTTGTGGGGCGGGGGGTGGAACACCGGGGAGCTGTTTTTT
CDR3aa: CASSLWGGGWNTGELFF
j_gene: TRBJ2-2
d_gene: TRBD2
abundance: many
v_gene: TRBV12-3/TRBV12-4

CDR3nt: TGTGCTAGTGGTTGGGGACAGGGGGTCTATGGCTACACCTTC
CDR3aa: CASGWGQGVYGYTF
j_gene: TRBJ1-2
d_gene: TRBD1
abundance: many
v_gene: TRBV12-5

CDR3nt: TGTGCCAGCAGTCCCTCGAAGGCAGGGACCTACGAGCAGTACTTC
CDR3aa: CASSPSKAGTYEQYF
j_gene: TRBJ2-7
d_gene: -
abundance: many
v_gene: TRBV6-1

CDR3nt: TGCAGTGCTAGAGATCTACGGGACGGGGATTCACCCCTCCACTTT
CDR3aa: CSARDLRDGDSPLHF
j_gene: TRBJ1-6
d_gene: -
abundance: -
v_gene: TRBV20-1

CDR3nt: TGTGCCAGCAGCTTGCCCACAGGGCGCGAGCAGTACTTC
CDR3aa: CASSLPTGREQYF
j_gene: TRBJ2-7
d_gene: -
abundance: -
v_gene: TRBV5-6